This T cell receptor beta chain was profiled in a study of shared clonotypes between healthy human individuals. CDR1 and CDR2 (germline): SNHLY, FYNNEI. The length of the CDR3 is 14 residues. Trimming shortened V by 4 bases and J by 0 bases, and 10 bases separated the two germline ends. Study-level points and caveats: Against clonotypes common to all four donors, non-shared ones had lower generation probabilities. Rarefaction gave evidence that sorted-subset sequencing remained incomplete despite large depth.

In the case of this clone: Its specificity is not known.

Each cell subset's genomic DNA was divided evenly among several immunoSEQ plates. Measured with immunoSEQ multiplex PCR; TCRdb has only the in-frame clones, and not every one. Altogether over 850,000 clones are present, approximately 78% being singletons, with the ten largest covering 0.4% to 0.55%. The chain has TRBV2 and TRBJ2-7, with D possibly TRBD2 on 5 matching bases. The specimen sequenced was memory CD4+ T cells from PBMCs. Subset here: CD45RA-negative fraction. The receptor was isolated from a young man in good health. Some clones in this sample may be carry-over from other donors' samples. CDR3 sequence: CASSATTTSYEQYF. Written as DNA, the CDR3 is TGTGCCAGCAGTGCGACTACTACCTCCTACGAGCAGTACTTC. Variable domain in full (rest from reference TRBV2 and TRBJ2-7): EPEVTQTPSHQVTQMGQEVILRCVPISNHLYFYWYRQILGQKVEFLVSFYNNEISEKSEIFDDQFSVERPDGSNFTLKIRSTKLEDSAMYFCASSATTTSYEQYFGPGTRLTVT.